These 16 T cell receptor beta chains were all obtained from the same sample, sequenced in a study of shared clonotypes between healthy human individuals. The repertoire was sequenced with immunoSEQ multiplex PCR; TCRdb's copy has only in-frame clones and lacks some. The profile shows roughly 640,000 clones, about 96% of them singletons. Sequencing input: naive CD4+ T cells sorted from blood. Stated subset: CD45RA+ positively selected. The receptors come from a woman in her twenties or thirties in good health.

CDR3 in DNA: TGTGCCAGCAGTACAGCTCTACACAATGAGCAGTTCTTC. Protein product: CASSTALHNEQFF. This rearrangement joins TRBV6-1 to TRBJ2-1; no clear D. The germline V gene encodes CDR1 MNHNS and CDR2 SASEGT. V shed 5 bases and J shed 5 bases, with 10 bases lying between them. CDR3 size: 13 residues.

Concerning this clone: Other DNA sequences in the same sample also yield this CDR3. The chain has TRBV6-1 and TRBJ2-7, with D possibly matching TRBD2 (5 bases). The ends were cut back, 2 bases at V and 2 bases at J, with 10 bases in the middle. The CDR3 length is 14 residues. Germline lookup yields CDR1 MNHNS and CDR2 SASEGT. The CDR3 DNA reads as TGTGCCAGCAGTGAATACGAGGGTACCTACGAGCAGTACTTC. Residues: CASSEYEGTYEQYF.

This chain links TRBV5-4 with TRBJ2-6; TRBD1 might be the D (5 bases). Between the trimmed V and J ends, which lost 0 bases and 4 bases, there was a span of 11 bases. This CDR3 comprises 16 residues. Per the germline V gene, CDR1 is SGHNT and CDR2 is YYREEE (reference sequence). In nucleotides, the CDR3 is TGTGCCAGCAGCTTGGGAAGGGGTACCGGGGCCAACGTCCTGACTTTC. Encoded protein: CASSLGRGTGANVLTF.

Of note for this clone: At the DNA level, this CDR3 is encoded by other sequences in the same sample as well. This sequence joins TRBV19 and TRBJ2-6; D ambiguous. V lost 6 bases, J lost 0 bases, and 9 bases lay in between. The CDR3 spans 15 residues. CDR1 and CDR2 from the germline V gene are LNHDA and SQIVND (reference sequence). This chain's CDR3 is CASSTQSSGANVLTF. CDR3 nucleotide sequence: TGTGCCAGTAGCACACAGAGCTCTGGGGCCAACGTCCTGACTTTC.

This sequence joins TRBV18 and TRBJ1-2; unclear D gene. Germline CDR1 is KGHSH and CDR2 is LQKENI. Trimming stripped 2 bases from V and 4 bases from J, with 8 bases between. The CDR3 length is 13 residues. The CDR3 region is CASSPEQTYGYTF. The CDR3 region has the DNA TGTGCCAGCTCACCAGAACAGACCTATGGCTACACCTTC.

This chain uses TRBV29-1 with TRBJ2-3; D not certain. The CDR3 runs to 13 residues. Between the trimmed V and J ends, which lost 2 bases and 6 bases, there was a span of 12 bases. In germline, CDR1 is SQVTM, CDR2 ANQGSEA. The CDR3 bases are TGCAGCGTTGAAATAGGGTTGGCGGATACGCAGTATTTT. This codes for CSVEIGLADTQYF.

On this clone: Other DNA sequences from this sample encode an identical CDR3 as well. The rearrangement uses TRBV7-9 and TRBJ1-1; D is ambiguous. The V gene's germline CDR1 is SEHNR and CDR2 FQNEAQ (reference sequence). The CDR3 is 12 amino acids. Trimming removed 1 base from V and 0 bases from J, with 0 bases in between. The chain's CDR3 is CASSLVNTEAFF. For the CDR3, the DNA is TGTGCCAGCAGCTTAGTGAACACTGAAGCTTTCTTT.

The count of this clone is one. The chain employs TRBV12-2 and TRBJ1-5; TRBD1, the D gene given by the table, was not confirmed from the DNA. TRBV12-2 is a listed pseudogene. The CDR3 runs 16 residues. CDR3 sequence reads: CASRTWDKNSNQPQHF. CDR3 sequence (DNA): TGTGCAAGTCGCACCTGGGACAAGAATAGCAATCAGCCCCAGCATTTT.

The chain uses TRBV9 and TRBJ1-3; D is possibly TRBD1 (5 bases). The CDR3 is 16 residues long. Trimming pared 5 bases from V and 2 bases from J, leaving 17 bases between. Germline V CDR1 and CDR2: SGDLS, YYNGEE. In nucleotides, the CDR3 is TGTGCCAGCAGTCCAAACGGGGGGTCGACTGGAAACACCATATATTTT. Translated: CASSPNGGSTGNTIYF.

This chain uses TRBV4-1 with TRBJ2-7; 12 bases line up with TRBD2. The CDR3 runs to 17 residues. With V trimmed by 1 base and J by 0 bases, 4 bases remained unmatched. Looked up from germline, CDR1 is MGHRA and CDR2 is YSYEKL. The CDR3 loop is CASSQAATSGSSYEQYF. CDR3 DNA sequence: TGCGCCAGCAGCCAAGCCGCGACTAGCGGGAGCTCCTACGAGCAGTACTTC.

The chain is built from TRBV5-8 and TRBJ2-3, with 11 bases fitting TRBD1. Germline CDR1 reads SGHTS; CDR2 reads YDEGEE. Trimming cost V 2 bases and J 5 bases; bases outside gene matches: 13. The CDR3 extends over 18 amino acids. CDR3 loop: CASSLTGTGTGGQDTQYF. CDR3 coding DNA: TGTGCCAGCAGCTTAACGGGGACCGGGACAGGGGGACAAGATACGCAGTATTTT.

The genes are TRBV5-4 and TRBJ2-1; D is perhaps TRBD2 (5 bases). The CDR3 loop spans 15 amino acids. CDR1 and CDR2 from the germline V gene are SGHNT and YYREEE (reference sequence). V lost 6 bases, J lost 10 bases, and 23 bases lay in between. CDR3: CASTSWLASPEEQFF. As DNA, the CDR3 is TGTGCCAGCACCTCATGGTTGGCTAGCCCCGAGGAGCAGTTCTTC.

CDR3: CASRSTTSTDTQYF. The CDR3, as DNA: TGTGCCAGCAGGTCGACAACTAGCACAGATACGCAGTATTTT. This chain connects TRBV6-1 to TRBJ2-3; no definite D call. V shed 6 bases and J shed 0 bases, with 10 bases lying between them. The CDR3 sequence is 14 residues long. Germline loops: CDR1 MNHNS, CDR2 SASEGT.

The CDR3 nucleotides read TGTGCCAGTAGTCGGGGGGCGGGCGGCAATCAGCCCCAGCATTTT. Its protein product is CASSRGAGGNQPQHF. The chain couples TRBV19 to TRBJ1-5, with D tentatively TRBD1 (6 bases). This CDR3 spans 15 amino acids. Germline V CDR1 and CDR2: LNHDA, SQIVND (reference sequence). Trimming shortened V by 5 bases and J by 2 bases, and 13 bases separated the two germline ends.

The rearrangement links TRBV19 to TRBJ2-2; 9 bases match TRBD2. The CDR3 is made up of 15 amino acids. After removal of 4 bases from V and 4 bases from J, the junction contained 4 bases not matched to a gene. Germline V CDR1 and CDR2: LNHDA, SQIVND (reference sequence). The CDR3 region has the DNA TGTGCCAGTAGTAAGGGACTAGCCCCCACCGGGGAGCTGTTTTTT. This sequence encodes CASSKGLAPTGELFF.

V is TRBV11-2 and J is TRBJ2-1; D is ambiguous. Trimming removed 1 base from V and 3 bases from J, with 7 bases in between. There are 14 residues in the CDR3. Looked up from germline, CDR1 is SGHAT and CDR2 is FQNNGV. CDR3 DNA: TGTGCCAGCAGCTTAGGTAACATCTACAATGAGCAGTTCTTC. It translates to CASSLGNIYNEQFF.